This entry describes one T cell receptor (beta chain). V gave up 6 bases and J gave up 6 bases; unmatched junction bases: 15. CDR1 and CDR2 (germline): SNHLY, FYNNEI. This CDR3 has 16 residues. Assay used: immunoSEQ multiplex PCR; TCRdb lists only in-frame clones, some missing. The sample carries under 200,000 clones, roughly 80% recorded once. This entry is derived from a study of blood T cell repertoires in COVID-19. As for the study in general: Acute and convalescent COVID-19 specimens originated in the United States, Italy and Spain. T cells, B-cell-depleted T cells, or PBMCs supplied cDNA or gDNA.

Patients at the Seattle site were enrolled during active infection and followed longitudinally. Sequenced material: peripheral blood. This receptor was taken from a woman of 80 years or more with COVID-19, enrolled during active disease. The V call is TRBV2, the J call TRBJ2-7; 9 positions match TRBD1. CDR3 protein: CASRGSAGTGTGEQYF. DNA for the CDR3: TGTGCCAGCAGGGGAAGTGCCGGGACAGGGACAGGCGAGCAGTACTTC.